Listed here are 2 T cell receptor beta chains from one sample, sequenced in a study of OX40 agonist ivuxolimab in advanced cancers. TCRdb keeps only in-frame clones here, not all; method: immunoSEQ multiplex PCR. The sample comprises about 77,000 clones, 85% to 95% of which are singletons, and 4.8% rests with the top ten. This specimen consisted of CD4+ or CD8+ T cells sorted from blood, obtained in a trial of the OX40 agonist ivuxolimab. Receptor source: an adult with an advanced solid tumor such as melanoma, head and neck, liver or kidney cancer.

The chain has TRBV27 and TRBJ2-1, with 8 positions matching TRBD2. The germline gives CDR1 MNHEY, CDR2 SMNVEV (reference sequence). CDR3 size: 15 residues. The J segment lost 1 base and the V segment lost 4 bases, leaving 3 bases of the junction unmatched. CDR3 nucleotide sequence: TGTGCCAGCAGTTCGTTAGCGGGGTCCTACAATGAGCAGTTCTTC. Residues: CASSSLAGSYNEQFF.

This clone was seen only once. The chain links TRBV18 to TRBJ1-1; 9 nucleotides line up with TRBD1. Germline values: CDR1 KGHSH, CDR2 LQKENI. The CDR3 totals 14 residues. The J segment lost 4 bases and the V segment lost 5 bases, leaving 5 bases of the junction unmatched. The CDR3 loop is CASSRQGVGTEAFF. CDR3 nucleotides: TGTGCCAGCTCAAGACAGGGGGTGGGCACTGAAGCTTTCTTT.